This T cell receptor beta chain stems from a study of T cell responses to AZD1222 COVID-19 vaccine. The CDR3 loop spans 11 amino acids. The V gene lost 4 bases and the J gene lost 5 bases, with 6 bases spanning the gap. CDR1 SGHRS and CDR2 YFSETQ come from the germline V gene. Using immunoSEQ multiplex PCR, the repertoire was profiled, and TCRdb retains in-frame clones only, with some absent. The sample yields fewer than 120,000 clones, approximately 90% seen once. This sequence was found in an adult in good health. V and J are TRBV5-1 and TRBJ1-1; D ambiguous. Sequencing was performed on peripheral blood, taken on day 0 of AZD1222 vaccination. The CDR3: CASSRETEAFF. The CDR3 region has the DNA TGCGCCAGCAGCAGGGAGACTGAAGCTTTCTTT.